This T cell receptor beta chain is drawn from a study of vaccination and CD4 T cells after COVID-19. A word on this clonotype: The antigen is undetermined.

Germline CDR1 reads SEHNR; CDR2 reads FQNEAQ (reference sequence). CDR3 length: 16 amino acids. Losses at the gene ends were 5 bases for V and 7 bases for J; bases not matched to a gene: 13. Treatment described: approximately 9-day PBMC culture with coronavirus spike peptide pools or control peptides (ViraFEST assay). The study sequenced cultured CD4+ T cell DNA using the Oncomine TCR Beta short-read assay. TCRdb passed the PCR reads through MiXCR, listing each CDR3 protein once. In the table there are around 14,000 distinct CDR3 sequences, about 73% of which are singletons. The V call is TRBV7-9, the J call TRBJ2-7; TRBD1 agrees at 11 bases. Sequenced material: CD4+ T cells from blood, cultured in vitro. The origin of this receptor is a human donor who had recovered from COVID-19. CDR3 protein: CASSTFVGGQGVEQYF. The CDR3 DNA reads as TGTGCCAGCAGCACATTCGTGGGGGGACAGGGGGTGGAGCAGTACTTC.